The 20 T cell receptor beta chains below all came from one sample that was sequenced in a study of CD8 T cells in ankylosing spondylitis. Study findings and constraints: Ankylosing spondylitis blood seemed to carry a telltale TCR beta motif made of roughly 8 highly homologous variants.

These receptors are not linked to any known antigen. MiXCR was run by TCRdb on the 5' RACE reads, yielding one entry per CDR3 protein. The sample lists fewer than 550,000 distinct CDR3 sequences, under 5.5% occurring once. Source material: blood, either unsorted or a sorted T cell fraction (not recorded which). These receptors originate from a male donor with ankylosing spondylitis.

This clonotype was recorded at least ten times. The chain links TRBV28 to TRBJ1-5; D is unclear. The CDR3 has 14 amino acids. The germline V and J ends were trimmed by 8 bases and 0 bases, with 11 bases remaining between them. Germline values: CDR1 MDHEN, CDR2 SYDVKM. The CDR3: CASLGRYSNQPQHF. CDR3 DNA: TGTGCCAGCCTCGGGCGTTATAGCAATCAGCCCCAGCATTTT.

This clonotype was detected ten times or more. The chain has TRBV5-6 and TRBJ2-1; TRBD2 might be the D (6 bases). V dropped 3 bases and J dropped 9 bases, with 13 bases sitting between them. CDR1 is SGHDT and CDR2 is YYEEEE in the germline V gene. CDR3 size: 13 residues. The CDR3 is CASSSRLETEQFF. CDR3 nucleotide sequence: TGTGCCAGCAGCTCGAGACTAGAAACTGAGCAGTTCTTC.

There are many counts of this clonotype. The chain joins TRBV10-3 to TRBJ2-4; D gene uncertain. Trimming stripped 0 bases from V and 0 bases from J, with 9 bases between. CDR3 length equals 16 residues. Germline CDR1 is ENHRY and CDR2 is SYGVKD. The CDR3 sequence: CAISESRSLAKNIQYF. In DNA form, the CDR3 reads TGTGCCATCAGTGAGTCTCGGAGCTTAGCCAAAAACATTCAGTACTTC.

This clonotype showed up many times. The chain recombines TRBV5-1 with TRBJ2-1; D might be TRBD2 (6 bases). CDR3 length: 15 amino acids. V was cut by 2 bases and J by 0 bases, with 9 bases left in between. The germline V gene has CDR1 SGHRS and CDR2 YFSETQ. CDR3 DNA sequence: TGCGCCAGCAGCTTAGGAGGGATCTCCTACAATGAGCAGTTCTTC. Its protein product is CASSLGGISYNEQFF.

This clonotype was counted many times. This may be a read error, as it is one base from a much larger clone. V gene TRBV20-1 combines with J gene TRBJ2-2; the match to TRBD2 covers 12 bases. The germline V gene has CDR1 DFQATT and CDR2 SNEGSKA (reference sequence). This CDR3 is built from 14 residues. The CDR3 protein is CRARLAGDTGELFF. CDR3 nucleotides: TGCAGGGCTAGACTAGCGGGGGACACCGGGGAGCTGTTTTTT.

The CDR3 coding sequence is TGTGCCAGCAGTGTCTATAGATGGCGAACAGGGGGCGACGAGCAGTACTTC. It specifies CASSVYRWRTGGDEQYF. The rearrangement links TRBV2 to TRBJ2-7; TRBD1 matches at 9 bases. The CDR3 totals 17 residues. The V gene end was trimmed by 4 bases and the J gene end by 5 bases; junction bases not matched to a gene: 15. The germline V gene has CDR1 SNHLY and CDR2 FYNNEI.

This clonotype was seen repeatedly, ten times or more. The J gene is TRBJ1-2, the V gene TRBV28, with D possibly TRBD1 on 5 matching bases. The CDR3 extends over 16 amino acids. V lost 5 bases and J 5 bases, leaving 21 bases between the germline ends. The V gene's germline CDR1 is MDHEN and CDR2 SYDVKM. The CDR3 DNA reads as TGTGCCAGCAGTCTTGGACACAGACCCTTTTCATATGGCTACACCTTC. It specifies CASSLGHRPFSYGYTF.

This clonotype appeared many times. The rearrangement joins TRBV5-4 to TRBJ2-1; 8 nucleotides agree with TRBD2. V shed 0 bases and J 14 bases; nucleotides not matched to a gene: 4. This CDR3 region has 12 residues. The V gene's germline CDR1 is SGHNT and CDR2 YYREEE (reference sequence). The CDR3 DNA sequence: TGTGCCAGCAGCTTGGCCGGGCGGGAGGAGTTCTTC. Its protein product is CASSLAGREEFF. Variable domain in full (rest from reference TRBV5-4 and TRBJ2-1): ETGVTQSPTHLIKTRGQQVTLRCSSQSGHNTVSWYQQALGQGPQFIFQYYREEENGRGNFPPRFSGLQFPNYSSELNVNALELDDSALYLCASSLAGREEFFGPGTRLTVL.

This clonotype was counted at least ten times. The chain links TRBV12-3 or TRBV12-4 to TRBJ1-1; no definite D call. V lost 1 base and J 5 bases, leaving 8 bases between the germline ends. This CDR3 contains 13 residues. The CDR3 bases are TGTGCCAGCAGTTTAGGGGATATTACTGAAGCTTTCTTT. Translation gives CASSLGDITEAFF.

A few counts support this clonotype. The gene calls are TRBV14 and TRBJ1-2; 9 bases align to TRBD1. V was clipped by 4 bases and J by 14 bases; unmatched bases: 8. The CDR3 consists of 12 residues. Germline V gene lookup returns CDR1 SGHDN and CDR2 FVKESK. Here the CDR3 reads CASSPRTGTGTF. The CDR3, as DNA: TGTGCCAGCAGCCCGAGAACTGGGACAGGGACCTTC.

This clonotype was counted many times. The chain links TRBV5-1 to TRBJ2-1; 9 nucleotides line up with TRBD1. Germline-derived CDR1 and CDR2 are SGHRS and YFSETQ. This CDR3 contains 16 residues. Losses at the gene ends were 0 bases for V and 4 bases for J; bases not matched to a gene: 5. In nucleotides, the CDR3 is TGCGCCAGCAGCTTGGGGACAGGGGAAGTGTACAATGAGCAGTTCTTC. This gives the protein CASSLGTGEVYNEQFF.

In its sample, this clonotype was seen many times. CDR3 amino acids: CASSLSRVNYGYTF. Here the CDR3 DNA reads TGTGCCAGCAGTTTATCCAGGGTTAACTATGGCTACACCTTC. V gene TRBV28 combines with J gene TRBJ1-2; possibly TRBD1 for D (5 bases). The CDR3 covers 14 residues. Germline V lookup: CDR1 MDHEN, CDR2 SYDVKM. The V end was cut by 1 base, the J end by 1 base, with 7 bases between.

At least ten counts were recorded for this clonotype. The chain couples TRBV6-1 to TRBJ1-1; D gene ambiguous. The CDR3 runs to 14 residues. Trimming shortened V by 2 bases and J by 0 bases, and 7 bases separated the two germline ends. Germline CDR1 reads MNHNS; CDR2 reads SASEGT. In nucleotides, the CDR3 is TGTGCCAGCAGTGAATACGTCCTGAACACTGAAGCTTTCTTT. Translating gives CASSEYVLNTEAFF.

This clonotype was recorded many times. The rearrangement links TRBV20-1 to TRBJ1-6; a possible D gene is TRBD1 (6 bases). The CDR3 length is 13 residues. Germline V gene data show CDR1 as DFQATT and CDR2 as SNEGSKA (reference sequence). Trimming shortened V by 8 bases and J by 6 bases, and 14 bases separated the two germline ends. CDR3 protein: CSRTARLNSPLHF. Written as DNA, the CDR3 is TGCAGTAGGACAGCCCGTCTTAATTCACCCCTCCACTTT.

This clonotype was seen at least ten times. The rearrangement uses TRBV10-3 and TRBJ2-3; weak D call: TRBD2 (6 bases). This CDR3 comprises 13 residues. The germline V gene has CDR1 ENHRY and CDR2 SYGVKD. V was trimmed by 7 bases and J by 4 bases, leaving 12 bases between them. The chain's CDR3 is CAIMGGAADTQYF. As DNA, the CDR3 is TGTGCCATCATGGGCGGGGCTGCAGATACGCAGTATTTT.

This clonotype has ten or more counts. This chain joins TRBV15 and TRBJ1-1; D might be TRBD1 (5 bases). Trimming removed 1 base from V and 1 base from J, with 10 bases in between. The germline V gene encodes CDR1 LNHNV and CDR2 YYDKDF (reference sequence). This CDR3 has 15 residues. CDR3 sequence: CATSRAGLTNTEAFF. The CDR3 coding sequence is TGTGCCACCAGCAGAGCGGGGCTCACGAACACTGAAGCTTTCTTT.

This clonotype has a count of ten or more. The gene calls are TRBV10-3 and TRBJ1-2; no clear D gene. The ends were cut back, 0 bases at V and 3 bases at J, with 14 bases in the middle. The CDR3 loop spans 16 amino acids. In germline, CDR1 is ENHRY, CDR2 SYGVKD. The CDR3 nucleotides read TGTGCCATCAGTGAGTCGATCGGCCAAAGGGACTATGGCTACACCTTC. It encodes CAISESIGQRDYGYTF.

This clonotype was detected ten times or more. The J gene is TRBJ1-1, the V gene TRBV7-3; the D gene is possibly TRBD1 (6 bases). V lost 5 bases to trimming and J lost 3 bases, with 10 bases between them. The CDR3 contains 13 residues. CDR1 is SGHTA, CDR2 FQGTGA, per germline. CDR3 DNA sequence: TGTGCCAGCAGCCTCGGACAGCACACTGAAGCTTTCTTT. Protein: CASSLGQHTEAFF.

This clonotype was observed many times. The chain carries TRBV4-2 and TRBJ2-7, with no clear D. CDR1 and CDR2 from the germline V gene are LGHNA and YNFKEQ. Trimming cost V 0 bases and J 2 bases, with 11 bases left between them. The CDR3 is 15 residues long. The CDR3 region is CASSQERLSAYEQYF. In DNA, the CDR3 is TGTGCCAGCAGCCAAGAAAGACTCTCTGCCTACGAGCAGTACTTC.

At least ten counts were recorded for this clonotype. CDR3 coding DNA: TGTGCCAGCAGCGTAGCAGGTATGGTCGTCGGCGAGCAGTACTTC. Translation: CASSVAGMVVGEQYF. The rearrangement uses TRBV9 and TRBJ2-7; D is unclear. The germline gives CDR1 SGDLS, CDR2 YYNGEE. The V end was cut by 0 bases, the J end by 6 bases, with 16 bases between. This CDR3 region has 15 residues. Together with reference TRBV9 and TRBJ2-7, the CDR3 gives the full variable domain: DSGVTQTPKHLITATGQRVTLRCSPRSGDLSVYWYQQSLDQGLQFLIQYYNGEERAKGNILERFSAQQFPDLHSELNLSSLELGDSALYFCASSVAGMVVGEQYFGPGTRLTVT.